The source of this T cell receptor beta chain is a study of PD-1 blockade in classical Hodgkin lymphoma. Whole-study findings and limits: Unlike CD8+ TCR diversity, which did not rise significantly by C4D1, CD4+ TCR diversity did. Baseline diversity resembling that of newly diagnosed patients was seen in complete responders.

Every patient relapsed after autologous stem cell transplantation, and brentuximab vedotin exposure varied. Regarding this clone: Its cognate antigen is unknown.

Some clones are missing from TCRdb's copy, which holds only in-frame ones; the method was immunoSEQ multiplex PCR. This sample yields fewer than 90,000 clones, of which about nine tenths are seen a single time; 20% to 25% belongs to the top ten. Germline V gene sequence: CDR1 SGDLS, CDR2 YYNGEE. The CDR3 has 15 residues. Trimming cost V 0 bases and J 6 bases; bases outside gene matches: 6. This TCR came from a human donor with classical Hodgkin lymphoma. Here the sequenced sample was peripheral blood mononuclear cells (PBMCs), taken at baseline. The rearrangement joins TRBV9 to TRBJ1-2; TRBD1 matches 9 bases. Here the CDR3 DNA reads TGTGCCAGCAGCGTAGGGGGACAGGGTATCAATGGCTACACCTTC. This codes for CASSVGGQGINGYTF.